The clone carrying this TCR beta chain occurred many times. The antigen remains unidentified. Cells sorted as Tregs were CD4+, CD25+ and CD127-/low. Constant-region reverse primers amplified full-length variable regions, followed by semi-nested Nested Universal Primer A PCR. TCRdb used MiXCR to reprocess the 5' RACE reads, holding one entry per CDR3 protein. The sample shows about 43,000 distinct CDR3 sequences, around 23% of them seen only once. Trimming removed 2 bases at V and 3 bases at J, with 14 bases between. CDR3 length equals 15 residues. The germline CDR1 and CDR2 sequences are SGHTA and FQGNSA. Study findings and constraints: Greatest tumor Treg TCR overlap was with tumor naive CD4+ cells.

Sequenced material: Tregs sorted from a lymph node. V and J are TRBV7-2 and TRBJ2-7, with D perhaps given as TRBD1 or TRBD2 (5 bases each). The receptor was derived from a female donor with breast cancer. As DNA, the CDR3 is TGTGCCAGCAGCTTAACTTCTACAGGAGGCTACGAGCAGTACTTC. It yields the protein CASSLTSTGGYEQYF.